Below are 24 T cell receptor beta chains sequenced from a single sample in a study of spatial heterogeneity in lung cancer. Specified time point: sample taken at primary tumor resection. No cell sorting; template was whole RNA from tumor, lung tissue or PBMC. Each CDR3 protein gets one entry after TCRdb re-called the 5' RACE reads with MiXCR. Of about 85,000 distinct CDR3 sequences in the sample, about a fifth were seen once. The material sequenced was PBMCs, taken at surgery. Source of these receptors: a male donor with early-stage non-small cell lung cancer.

This clonotype was seen a handful of times. The chain joins TRBV5-1 to TRBJ2-7; D could derive from TRBD1 or TRBD2 (5 bases each). From germline, CDR1 is SGHRS and CDR2 YFSETQ. The length of the CDR3 is 14 residues. Trimming removed 0 bases from V and 3 bases from J, with 10 bases in between. CDR3 nucleotide sequence: TGCGCCAGCAGCTTGGGGGACGGTTACTACGAGCAGTACTTC. Its protein product is CASSLGDGYYEQYF. The full variable domain, completed using reference TRBV5-1 and TRBJ2-7, is KAGVTQTPRYLIKTRGQQVTLSCSPISGHRSVSWYQQTPGQGLQFLFEYFSETQRNKGNFPGRFSGRQFSNSRSEMNVSTLELGDSALYLCASSLGDGYYEQYFGPGTRLTVT.

This clonotype was recorded a few times. This chain uses TRBV5-1 with TRBJ1-1; D ambiguous. This CDR3 region has 16 residues. The V gene's germline CDR1 is SGHRS and CDR2 YFSETQ. The V gene lost 0 bases and the J gene lost 0 bases, with 12 bases spanning the gap. DNA for the CDR3: TGCGCCAGCAGCTTGGGTCAGCCTAACCTGAACACTGAAGCTTTCTTT. Its translation is CASSLGQPNLNTEAFF.

The chain is built from TRBV19 and TRBJ2-1, with unresolved D. Germline V gives CDR1 LNHDA, CDR2 SQIVND (reference sequence). V was shortened by 3 bases and J by 5 bases, with 11 bases between the two germline ends. CDR3 length: 14 amino acids. The CDR3 sequence: CASSIQQANNEQFF. The DNA of the CDR3 is TGTGCCAGTAGTATTCAGCAGGCAAACAATGAGCAGTTCTTC.

This chain's CDR3 is CASSSARQGTTDTQYF. Written as DNA, the CDR3 is TGCGCCAGCAGCTCAGCGAGACAGGGGACCACAGATACGCAGTATTTT. The J gene is TRBJ2-3, the V gene TRBV5-1; TRBD1 matches 8 bases. After removal of 3 bases from V and 2 bases from J, the junction contained 8 bases not matched to a gene. The CDR3 is 16 residues long. Germline assignment: CDR1 SGHRS and CDR2 YFSETQ. Complete variable domain (other parts from reference TRBV5-1 and TRBJ2-3): KAGVTQTPRYLIKTRGQQVTLSCSPISGHRSVSWYQQTPGQGLQFLFEYFSETQRNKGNFPGRFSGRQFSNSRSEMNVSTLELGDSALYLCASSSARQGTTDTQYFGPGTRLTVL.

This clonotype was recorded at least ten times. The gene calls are TRBV27 and TRBJ1-1; a weak D match, TRBD1 (5 bases). This CDR3 is built from 12 residues. V was trimmed by 7 bases and J by 4 bases, leaving 10 bases between them. In germline, CDR1 is MNHEY, CDR2 SMNVEV (reference sequence). In DNA, the CDR3 is TGTGCCAGCAAGGAGGGGAGCACTGAAGCTTTCTTT. This sequence encodes CASKEGSTEAFF.

The chain has TRBV4-3 and TRBJ1-3; D ambiguous. CDR1 and CDR2 (germline): LGHNA, YSLEER. This CDR3 spans 15 amino acids. V lost 3 bases and J lost 2, with 11 bases in between. In DNA, the CDR3 is TGCGCCAGCAGCCACAGGATTCCGCCTGGAAACACCATATATTTT. Protein product: CASSHRIPPGNTIYF.

This clonotype was detected ten times or more. The rearrangement uses TRBV24-1 and TRBJ2-1; 10 bases fit TRBD2. Per germline, CDR1 KGHDR and CDR2 SFDVKD. CDR3 length: 14 residues. Unmatched junction bases numbered 7, after V lost 9 bases and J lost 6 bases. As DNA, the CDR3 is TGTGCCACCGCGTCTAGCGGGAGCCCCAATGAGCAGTTCTTC. This sequence encodes CATASSGSPNEQFF.

This clonotype was recorded a few times. The chain employs TRBV7-6 and TRBJ1-6, with D unresolved. Germline V CDR1 and CDR2: SGHVS, FNYEAQ. V lost 4 bases and J 10 bases, leaving 11 bases between the germline ends. CDR3 length equals 13 residues. The CDR3 loop reads CASSSHPSSPLHF. In DNA form, the CDR3 reads TGTGCCAGCAGCTCCCACCCTTCCTCACCCCTCCACTTT.

This sequence joins TRBV12-3 or TRBV12-4 and TRBJ2-4; D gene unclear. The ends were cut back, 6 bases at V and 12 bases at J, with 15 bases in the middle. CDR3 length: 12 residues. The CDR3 loop is CASSRDTYNQYF. The CDR3 DNA reads TGTGCCAGCAGCCGCGACACTTATAATCAGTACTTC.

In this sample, this clonotype turned up many times. This rearrangement joins TRBV10-3 to TRBJ1-1, with unresolved D. Germline V gives CDR1 ENHRY, CDR2 SYGVKD. This CDR3 region has 12 residues. The V and J ends lost 5 bases and 3 bases respectively, with 7 bases between them. CDR3 in amino acids: CAISRRDTEAFF. The CDR3 DNA is TGTGCCATCAGTAGACGGGACACTGAAGCTTTCTTT.

This sequence joins TRBV24-1 and TRBJ1-2; D not certain. Germline CDR1 reads KGHDR; CDR2 reads SFDVKD. V shed 4 bases and J shed 8 bases, with 7 bases lying between them. This CDR3 is built from 11 residues. CDR3 residues: CATSDRFGYTF. As DNA, the CDR3 is TGTGCCACCAGTGACCGCTTCGGCTACACCTTC.

This clonotype showed up many times. The J gene is TRBJ2-7, the V gene TRBV12-3 or TRBV12-4; the D gene could be TRBD1 or TRBD2 (5 bases each). The CDR3 has 14 residues. Trimming left V 5 bases short and J 3 bases short, with 14 bases between. The CDR3 sequence: CASSRGQGSYEQYF. The CDR3 nucleotides read TGTGCCAGCAGTCGAGGACAAGGGAGCTACGAGCAGTACTTC.

The chain carries TRBV27 and TRBJ2-7; 9 positions agree with TRBD2. The length of the CDR3 is 16 residues. Germline V gene sequence: CDR1 MNHEY, CDR2 SMNVEV (reference sequence). Trimming took 3 bases from V and 4 from J; bases not matched to a gene: 10. CDR3 sequence reads: CASSFGPGTSSYEQYF. The CDR3, as DNA: TGTGCCAGCAGTTTCGGCCCCGGGACTAGCTCGTACGAGCAGTACTTC.

V is TRBV7-3 and J is TRBJ1-1; a weak D match, TRBD1 (6 bases). V lost 5 bases and J 1 base, leaving 17 bases between the germline ends. CDR1 SGHTA and CDR2 FQGTGA come from the germline V gene. This CDR3 has 16 amino acids. CDR3 bases: TGTGCCAGCAGCCCGGGCAGGGGACACCGGAACACTGAAGCTTTCTTT. It yields the protein CASSPGRGHRNTEAFF.

This sequence joins TRBV5-1 and TRBJ2-3; 14 bases are shared with TRBD2. This CDR3 comprises 17 residues. Unmatched junction bases numbered 6, after V lost 4 bases and J lost 2 bases. Germline loops: CDR1 SGHRS, CDR2 YFSETQ. The DNA for the CDR3 is TGCGCCAGCAGCCAGGGACTAGCGGGGGCCTTCACAGATACGCAGTATTTT. Its protein product is CASSQGLAGAFTDTQYF. Drawing the rest from reference TRBV5-1 and TRBJ2-3, the complete variable domain is KAGVTQTPRYLIKTRGQQVTLSCSPISGHRSVSWYQQTPGQGLQFLFEYFSETQRNKGNFPGRFSGRQFSNSRSEMNVSTLELGDSALYLCASSQGLAGAFTDTQYFGPGTRLTVL.

The chain combines TRBV20-1 with TRBJ2-7, with D unclear. Germline V CDR1 and CDR2: DFQATT, SNEGSKA (reference sequence). V was clipped by 3 bases and J by 5 bases, with 8 bases between them. This CDR3 is 11 amino acids long. This chain's CDR3 is CSASRENEQYF. For the CDR3, the DNA is TGCAGTGCTAGTCGTGAGAACGAGCAGTACTTC.

This clonotype was counted ten times or more. The chain joins TRBV6-5 to TRBJ2-1; D unclear. CDR1 and CDR2 from the germline V gene are MNHEY and SVGAGI. Trimming shortened V by 5 bases and J by 1 base, and 12 bases separated the two germline ends. The CDR3 sequence is 15 residues long. CDR3 sequence (DNA): TGTGCCAGCAGTCCCTTCGCGGATTCCTACAATGAGCAGTTCTTC. Translating it yields CASSPFADSYNEQFF.

This sequence joins TRBV6-5 and TRBJ1-2; weak D call: TRBD1 (6 bases). Trimming stripped 0 bases from V and 5 bases from J, with 13 bases between. This CDR3 is built from 15 residues. Germline V gene lookup returns CDR1 MNHEY and CDR2 SVGAGI. CDR3 sequence: CASSYSARQGYGYTF. As DNA, the CDR3 is TGTGCCAGCAGTTACTCAGCTCGGCAGGGGTATGGCTACACCTTC.

This chain links TRBV11-2 with TRBJ2-1; 10 bases line up with TRBD1. Germline CDR1 and CDR2: SGHAT and FQNNGV. V trimming: 4 bases; J trimming: 0 bases; junction bases outside the gene matches: 3. The CDR3 is made up of 16 amino acids. The chain's CDR3 is CASSSRQGASYNEQFF. CDR3 bases: TGTGCCAGCAGCTCCAGACAGGGGGCCTCCTACAATGAGCAGTTCTTC.

The rearrangement joins TRBV6-5 to TRBJ1-6; possible D gene TRBD1, 5 bases. The CDR3 runs to 15 residues. V gave up 5 bases and J gave up 8 bases, with 16 bases separating them. The germline V gene has CDR1 MNHEY and CDR2 SVGAGI. The CDR3 reads CASSDGEGRHSPLHF. CDR3 coding DNA: TGTGCCAGCAGTGACGGGGAGGGGCGGCATTCACCCCTCCACTTT.

For this clonotype: A much larger clone differs by one base, so this may be a read error. This chain joins TRBV2 and TRBJ2-3, with 14 bases identical to TRBD2. The CDR3 is made up of 15 amino acids. The V segment lost 6 bases and the J segment 1 base; nucleotides outside the gene matches: 0. Germline loops: CDR1 SNHLY, CDR2 FYNNEI. CDR3 amino acids: CASRGLAGGTDTQYF. In DNA, the CDR3 is TGTGCCAGCAGGGGACTAGCGGGGGGCACAGATACGCAGTATTTT.

Note on this clonotype: The germline gene is not matched at one end of the junction; a read error may be the cause. The V call is TRBV3-1, the J call TRBJ1-5; 7 positions match TRBD1. Germline-derived CDR1 and CDR2 are LGHDT and YNNKEL (reference sequence). CDR3 length: 15 amino acids. The CDR3 is CPSSPRTGSNQPQHF. The DNA of the CDR3 is TGTCCCAGCAGCCCCCGGACAGGCTCCAATCAGCCCCAGCATTTT.

There are a few counts of this clonotype. This chain links TRBV11-2 with TRBJ2-7, with TRBD1 matching over 7 bases. The CDR3 length is 14 residues. Per germline, CDR1 SGHAT and CDR2 FQNNGV. Losses at the gene ends were 3 bases for V and 0 bases for J; bases not matched to a gene: 2. The CDR3 DNA sequence: TGTGCCAGCAGCTTCGGACAGGCCTCCTACGAGCAGTACTTC. This gives the protein CASSFGQASYEQYF. Combining the CDR3 with reference TRBV11-2 and TRBJ2-7 gives the whole variable domain EAGVAQSPRYKIIEKRQSVAFWCNPISGHATLYWYQQILGQGPKLLIQFQNNGVVDDSQLPKDRFSAERLKGVDSTLKIQPAKLEDSAVYLCASSFGQASYEQYFGPGTRLTVT.

With respect to this clonotype: The CDR3 end shows no conserved phenylalanine or tryptophan, and so a read error is likely. It is unclear where the CDR3 begins or ends on the DNA, so no DNA is shown, and the CDR3 is as TCRdb lists it. The J gene is TRBJ2-4, the V gene TRBV28; the table names TRBD1, a call not compared with the DNA. CDR1 MDHEN and CDR2 SYDVKM come from the germline V gene. The CDR3 has 9 amino acids, counting both end residues. CDR3 in amino acids: CATETGPYL.